Given below is one T cell receptor (beta chain) in context. This sample is drawn from a study of cytomegalovirus exposure and HLA in healthy donors. PCR used 60 Vbeta primers and 13 Jbeta primers. Measured with immunoSEQ multiplex PCR; TCRdb has only the in-frame clones, and not every one. The sample consists of around 150,000 clones, 75% to 80% of them appearing once. CDR3 length: 15 amino acids. V gave up 1 base and J gave up 5 bases, with 15 bases separating them. Looked up from germline, CDR1 is SGHVS and CDR2 is FQNEAQ. The sequenced sample consisted of PBMCs. This sequence was found in a woman aged 40-49 years in good health and CMV-seronegative. The chain links TRBV7-8 to TRBJ2-7, with a possible D match to TRBD1 (6 bases). The CDR3 sequence is CASSLGDGTFNEQYF. The CDR3 nucleotides read TGTGCCAGCAGCTTAGGGGACGGGACATTCAACGAGCAGTACTTC.